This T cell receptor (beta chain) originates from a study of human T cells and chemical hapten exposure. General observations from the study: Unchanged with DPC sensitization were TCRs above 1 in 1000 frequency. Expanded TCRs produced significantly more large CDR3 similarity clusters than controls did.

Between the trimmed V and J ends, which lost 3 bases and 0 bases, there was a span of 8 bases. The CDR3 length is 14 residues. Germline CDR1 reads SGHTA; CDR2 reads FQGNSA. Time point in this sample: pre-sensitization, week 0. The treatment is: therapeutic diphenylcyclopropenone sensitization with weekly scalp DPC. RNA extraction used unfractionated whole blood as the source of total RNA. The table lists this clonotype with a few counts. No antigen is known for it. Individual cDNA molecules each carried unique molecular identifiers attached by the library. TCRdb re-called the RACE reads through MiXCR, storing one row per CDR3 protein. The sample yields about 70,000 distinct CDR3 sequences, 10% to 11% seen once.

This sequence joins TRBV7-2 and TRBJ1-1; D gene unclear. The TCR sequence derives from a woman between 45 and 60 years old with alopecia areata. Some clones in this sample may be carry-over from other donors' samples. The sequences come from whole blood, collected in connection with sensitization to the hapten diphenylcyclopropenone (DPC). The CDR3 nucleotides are TGTGCCAGCAGCTTTGGCAGACTGAACACTGAAGCTTTCTTT. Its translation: CASSFGRLNTEAFF. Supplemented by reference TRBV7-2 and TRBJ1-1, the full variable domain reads GAGVSQSPSNKVTEKGKDVELRCDPISGHTALYWYRQSLGQGLEFLIYFQGNSAPDKSGLPSDRFSAERTGGSVSTLTIQRTQQEDSAVYLCASSFGRLNTEAFFGQGTRLTVV.